Listed here is a single TCR beta chain. What it recognizes is unknown. The treatment denotes: oral pan-JAK inhibitor, 5-10 mg twice daily. Researchers took lesional scalp punch biopsies and peripheral blood from people who were alopecia areata patients. Sorting of CD4+ and CD8+ T cells was performed on PBMCs. The sample is drawn from a study of CD8+ T cells in alopecia areata. General observations from the study: Especially in alopecia totalis/universalis, lesional scalp showed greater clonality than normal scalp did. Treatment with tofacitinib significantly lowered scalp clonality and reduced expanded CD8+ clones among the top 100.

Germline V gene sequence: CDR1 MNHEY, CDR2 SMNVEV (reference sequence). The CDR3 loop spans 16 amino acids. Trimming stripped 5 bases from V and 0 bases from J, with 11 bases between. RNA extraction and reverse transcription yielded cDNA as sequencing template. Here immunoSEQ multiplex PCR was the method, and the copy in TCRdb shows in-frame clones only, minus some. The data hold a few hundred thousand clones, with 45% to 70% observed a single time. This chain connects TRBV27 to TRBJ1-6; unclear D gene. This receptor was identified in a human donor with alopecia areata. Sequencing was performed on CD4+ T cells sorted from blood, taken at approximately week 51, from a patient treated with tofacitinib. The DNA for the CDR3 is TGTGCCAGCAGTCCCTTACAGAGCTCCTATAATTCACCCCTCCACTTT. Its translation is CASSPLQSSYNSPLHF.